One and the same sample provided the 21 T cell receptor beta chains below, sequenced in a study of shared clonotypes between healthy human individuals. Sequencing used immunoSEQ multiplex PCR; TCRdb keeps in-frame clones, though not all of them. The sample shows 760,000 or so clones, 96% of them seen only once. CD8 cells regarded as naive lacked CD45RO, were positively chosen for CCR7, and omitted terminally differentiated effector memory CD45RA+ cells. The sample comprised naive CD8+ T cells sorted from blood. The receptors here all came from a young man in good health.

V and J are TRBV27 and TRBJ2-1; TRBD2 matches at 16 bases. V trimming: 5 bases; J trimming: 8 bases; junction bases outside the gene matches: 6. The CDR3 sequence is 16 residues long. Germline V lookup: CDR1 MNHEY, CDR2 SMNVEV (reference sequence). The CDR3 sequence: CASSRGTSGRAYEQFF. In nucleotides, the CDR3 is TGTGCCAGCAGTCGAGGGACTAGCGGGAGGGCTTATGAGCAGTTCTTC.

This chain connects TRBV5-6 to TRBJ1-5; D not resolved. CDR1 SGHDT and CDR2 YYEEEE come from the germline V gene. The CDR3 runs 14 residues. The germline V and J ends were trimmed by 7 bases and 0 bases, with 11 bases remaining between them. CDR3 protein: CASSRSYSNQPQHF. The CDR3 DNA is TGTGCCAGCTCCCGCAGCTATAGCAATCAGCCCCAGCATTTT.

The chain is built from TRBV4-1 and TRBJ1-2, with D perhaps matching TRBD1 (5 bases). With 3 bases removed from V and 3 bases from J, the gap between germline ends came to 8 bases. Germline V gene data show CDR1 as MGHRA and CDR2 as YSYEKL. The length of the CDR3 is 13 residues. In DNA form, the CDR3 reads TGCGCCAGCAGCCAGATGACAGACTATGGCTACACCTTC. Translated: CASSQMTDYGYTF.

This chain uses TRBV27 with TRBJ2-7; 10 nucleotides agree with TRBD1. Per the germline V gene, CDR1 is MNHEY and CDR2 is SMNVEV (reference sequence). CDR3 length: 15 amino acids. With 5 bases clipped from V and 6 bases from J, the junction kept 10 bases outside the gene matches. CDR3 DNA: TGTGCCAGCAGTGAGGCCGGGACAGGGGTCTCCGAGCAGTACTTC. It is translated as CASSEAGTGVSEQYF.

The V and J genes are TRBV9 and TRBJ2-7; D is ambiguous. Germline CDR1 SGDLS, CDR2 YYNGEE. The CDR3 runs 13 residues. The V and J ends lost 0 bases and 4 bases respectively, with 8 bases between them. This CDR3 reads CASSVAPSYEQYF. Written as DNA, the CDR3 is TGTGCCAGCAGCGTAGCCCCCTCGTACGAGCAGTACTTC.

A remark on this clone: Other DNA sequences in this specimen translate into the identical CDR3. The chain employs TRBV27 and TRBJ2-7; 10 positions agree with TRBD2. Germline CDR1 reads MNHEY; CDR2 reads SMNVEV (reference sequence). The CDR3 sequence is 15 residues long. After removal of 4 bases from V and 4 bases from J, the junction contained 7 bases not matched to a gene. The CDR3 protein is CASSSLAGELYEQYF. As DNA, the CDR3 is TGTGCCAGCAGTTCTCTAGCGGGAGAACTGTACGAGCAGTACTTC.

This chain joins TRBV11-2 and TRBJ2-5; D is ambiguous. This CDR3 comprises 10 residues. The V end was cut by 5 bases, the J end by 2 bases, with 0 bases between. Germline V gives CDR1 SGHAT, CDR2 FQNNGV. The chain's CDR3 is CASSQETQYF. The DNA for the CDR3 is TGTGCCAGCAGCCAAGAGACCCAGTACTTC.

The chain's CDR3 is CASSPERASYEQYF. In nucleotides, the CDR3 is TGTGCCAGCAGCCCGGAGCGGGCCTCCTACGAGCAGTACTTC. The chain joins TRBV7-8 to TRBJ2-7; D possibly corresponds to TRBD2 (6 bases). The ends were cut back, 5 bases at V and 0 bases at J, with 11 bases in the middle. Germline CDR1 SGHVS, CDR2 FQNEAQ. This CDR3 is built from 14 residues.

The chain has TRBV5-4 and TRBJ2-7; 14 nucleotides line up with TRBD2. Trimming cost V 4 bases and J 2 bases; bases outside gene matches: 11. Germline V lookup: CDR1 SGHNT, CDR2 YYREEE (reference sequence). There are 18 residues in the CDR3. The CDR3 bases are TGTGCCAGCAGCCAGCTGACTAGCGGGAGGGACGCGCCCTACGAGCAGTACTTC. This sequence encodes CASSQLTSGRDAPYEQYF.

Only one count was recorded for this clone. This chain connects TRBV18 to TRBJ2-2; 9 nucleotides align to TRBD1. The CDR3 consists of 17 residues. The V gene end was trimmed by 2 bases and the J gene end by 4 bases; junction bases not matched to a gene: 8. Germline assignment: CDR1 KGHSH and CDR2 LQKENI. This CDR3 reads CASSPRRDRVGTGELFF. CDR3 DNA sequence: TGTGCCAGCTCACCAAGACGGGACAGGGTAGGCACCGGGGAGCTGTTTTTT.

V usage is TRBV18 and J usage is TRBJ2-7; 10 positions match TRBD2. Trimming cost V 3 bases and J 0 bases; bases outside gene matches: 5. Per germline, CDR1 KGHSH and CDR2 LQKENI. The CDR3 is 16 residues long. The CDR3: CASSPLSSGSSYEQYF. CDR3 sequence (DNA): TGTGCCAGCTCACCGTTATCTAGCGGGAGCTCCTACGAGCAGTACTTC.

J is TRBJ2-2 and V is TRBV27, with D perhaps matching TRBD2 (5 bases). CDR3 length: 12 residues. Germline CDR1 MNHEY, CDR2 SMNVEV (reference sequence). The germline V and J ends were trimmed by 5 bases and 9 bases, with 10 bases remaining between them. The CDR3 region is CASSPTRRELFF. CDR3 sequence (DNA): TGTGCCAGCAGTCCCACTAGGCGGGAGCTGTTTTTT.

The V gene is TRBV27, the J gene TRBJ2-5; 7 bases are a match to TRBD2. Unmatched junction bases numbered 10, after V lost 5 bases and J lost 1 base. The CDR3 extends over 16 amino acids. From germline, CDR1 is MNHEY and CDR2 SMNVEV (reference sequence). The CDR3: CASSPRGGRLQETQYF. In DNA, the CDR3 is TGTGCCAGCAGTCCCCGTGGCGGGAGACTCCAAGAGACCCAGTACTTC.

This rearrangement joins TRBV9 to TRBJ2-7, with 7 bases lining up with TRBD2. V was clipped by 3 bases and J by 3 bases; unmatched bases: 9. Germline V lookup: CDR1 SGDLS, CDR2 YYNGEE. This CDR3 is 15 amino acids long. The CDR3 sequence: CASSARLAPLYEQYF. The CDR3 bases are TGTGCCAGCAGCGCGAGACTAGCTCCACTCTACGAGCAGTACTTC.

The genes are TRBV13 and TRBJ2-1, with TRBD2 matching over 12 bases. Germline loops: CDR1 PRHDT, CDR2 FYEKMQ (reference sequence). V lost 5 bases, J lost 3 bases, and 5 bases stayed unmatched. CDR3 size: 16 residues. In DNA form, the CDR3 reads TGTGCCAGCAGCCTAACGACTAGCGGGAGCTACAATGAGCAGTTCTTC. Translating gives CASSLTTSGSYNEQFF.

This chain links TRBV5-8 with TRBJ2-5, with 13 positions matching TRBD2. Germline values: CDR1 SGHTS, CDR2 YDEGEE. The trim removed 3 bases at V and 3 bases at J, leaving 2 bases unmatched. The CDR3 contains 15 residues. CDR3 DNA sequence: TGTGCCAGCAGCTACGGACTAGCGGGAGAAGAGACCCAGTACTTC. Its protein is CASSYGLAGEETQYF.

This sequence joins TRBV5-1 and TRBJ2-3, with 8 positions matching TRBD2. This CDR3 has 18 amino acids. J gave up 2 bases and V 0 bases, and 11 bases lay outside the gene matches. Per the germline V gene, CDR1 is SGHRS and CDR2 is YFSETQ. In DNA, the CDR3 is TGCGCCAGCAGCTTGGGCCCGCCTAAGCGGGGGTACACAGATACGCAGTATTTT. Protein sequence: CASSLGPPKRGYTDTQYF.

This chain uses TRBV15 with TRBJ1-3; no reliable D call. The CDR3 has 16 residues. Trimming removed 0 bases at V and 0 bases at J, with 9 bases between. Looked up from germline, CDR1 is LNHNV and CDR2 is YYDKDF (reference sequence). CDR3 in amino acids: CATSRDMISSGNTIYF. CDR3 in DNA: TGTGCCACCAGCAGAGATATGATAAGCTCTGGAAACACCATATATTTT.

This rearrangement joins TRBV6-5 to TRBJ2-3, with D perhaps assigned TRBD1 or TRBD2 (5 bases each). Germline CDR1 MNHEY, CDR2 SVGAGI. Deletions cut 7 bases from V and 0 bases from J, with 11 bases between. The CDR3 spans 14 residues. Here the CDR3 DNA reads TGTGCCAGCACCCGGGGCCCGAGCACAGATACGCAGTATTTT. As protein: CASTRGPSTDTQYF.

This chain connects TRBV27 to TRBJ2-7; the match to TRBD1 covers 10 bases. Per the germline V gene, CDR1 is MNHEY and CDR2 is SMNVEV (reference sequence). The length of the CDR3 is 15 residues. V lost 5 bases, J lost 4 bases, and 8 bases stayed unmatched. The CDR3 protein is CASSKLRDRGYEQYF. As DNA, the CDR3 is TGTGCCAGCAGTAAACTCCGGGACAGGGGTTACGAGCAGTACTTC.

CDR3 in DNA: TGTGCCAGCACCCCGACTCGGGGCCAAGAGACCCAGTACTTC. Encoded protein: CASTPTRGQETQYF. The gene calls are TRBV5-5 and TRBJ2-5, with D possibly TRBD2 on 5 matching bases. The CDR3 is 14 amino acids. The V gene's germline CDR1 is SGHKS and CDR2 YYEKEE (reference sequence). Trimming took 6 bases from V and 1 from J, leaving 13 bases between them.